This TCR beta chain was found in a study of early T cells in non-severe SARS-CoV-2 infection. Study background: The study sequenced bulk RNA from unsorted whole blood, with chains unpaired. Notes on the study in general: Comparison of clonotypes with VDJdb favored anti-spike CD8 responses while missing private and CD4 specificities.

This clonotype occurred many times. What it binds is unknown. The length of the CDR3 is 11 residues. The germline V gene has CDR1 MDHEN and CDR2 SYDVKM. Trimming took off 2 bases at V and 4 bases at J, with 2 bases between the two ends. The TCR library protocol was used to attach unique molecular identifiers. These identifiers were attached to individual cDNA molecules. TCRdb itself ran the 5' RACE reads through MiXCR, one entry per CDR3 protein. The table lists roughly 110,000 distinct CDR3 sequences, around 10% of them singletons, with about 7.6% in the top ten. The sample was whole blood. V is TRBV28 and J is TRBJ1-1; D not certain. The sequence derives from an adult who was a healthcare worker with PCR-confirmed SARS-CoV-2 infection or an uninfected control (not recorded which). CDR3 region: CASSLTTEAFF. For the CDR3, the DNA is TGTGCCAGCAGTTTAACCACTGAAGCTTTCTTT.